This is a list of T cell receptor beta chains from one sample in a study of T cell changes during pregnancy in multiple sclerosis. Using immunoSEQ multiplex PCR, the repertoire was profiled, and TCRdb retains in-frame clones only, with some absent. This repertoire shows tens of thousands of clones, under 90% found once; its top ten account for roughly 4.8%. The material sequenced was CD8+ T cells from peripheral blood mononuclear cells, taken after pregnancy. These receptors were obtained from a female donor with multiple sclerosis, enrolled in a pregnancy study. The CDR3 runs from the conserved cysteine through the conserved F or W. A D gene is named only where the DNA matches it firmly. Some rows have no size entry. The others give once, few or many, or a class for an expanded clone.

-,TRBJ1-5,-,TRBV4-3,16,CASSQDWRGQNQPQHF,TGCGCCAGCAGCCAAGATTGGAGAGGACAAAATCAGCCCCAGCATTTT
-,TRBJ1-2,-,TRBV9,14,CASSVGQASYGYTF,TGTGCCAGCAGCGTAGGGCAGGCGAGCTATGGCTACACCTTC
TRBD2,TRBJ2-5,once,TRBV7-3,17,CASSATRNSGGQETQYF,TGTGCCAGCAGCGCCACTAGGAATAGCGGGGGCCAAGAGACCCAGTACTTC
TRBD1,TRBJ1-1,-,TRBV30,19,CAWSGIDPGTGGFSTEAFF,TGTGCCTGGAGTGGAATTGACCCCGGGACAGGGGGCTTCAGCACTGAAGCTTTCTTT
-,TRBJ2-2,few,TRBV19,13,CASSISTAGELFF,TGTGCCAGTAGTATTTCGACAGCCGGGGAGCTGTTTTTT
TRBD1,TRBJ1-6,-,TRBV2,14,CASRDGTGNSPLHF,TGTGCCAGCAGGGACGGGACAGGGAATTCACCCCTCCACTTT
-,TRBJ2-3,-,TRBV7-9,17,CASSQKNRVFATDTQYF,TGTGCCAGCAGTCAGAAAAACAGGGTTTTTGCAACAGATACGCAGTATTTT
TRBD1,TRBJ1-3,-,TRBV19,19,CASIPDRGTSGLPGNTIYF,TGTGCCAGTATCCCGGACAGGGGTACATCGGGTCTCCCCGGAAACACCATATATTTT
TRBD1,TRBJ1-5,-,TRBV2,15,CASSDGQGPNQPQHF,TGTGCCAGCAGCGACGGACAGGGCCCCAATCAGCCCCAGCATTTT
TRBD1,TRBJ2-3,-,TRBV5-6,14,CASMGQGALYTQYF,TGTGCCAGCATGGGACAGGGGGCTCTCTATACGCAGTATTTT
-,TRBJ1-1,-,TRBV4-3,13,CASSQRTGTEAFF,TGCGCCAGCAGCCAACGAACGGGCACTGAAGCTTTCTTT
-,TRBJ2-3,-,TRBV7-9,13,CASESSAADTQYF,TGTGCCAGTGAGAGTAGCGCCGCAGATACGCAGTATTTT
TRBD2,TRBJ2-7,-,TRBV19,12,CASRGLENEQYF,TGTGCCAGTAGGGGACTAGAAAACGAGCAGTACTTC
-,TRBJ2-7,-,TRBV4-2,14,CASSQGTLPYEQYF,TGTGCCAGCAGCCAAGGGACTCTTCCTTACGAGCAGTACTTC
-,TRBJ2-7,-,TRBV29-1,13,CSVLPRESYEQYF,TGCAGCGTCCTGCCCCGGGAGTCCTACGAGCAGTACTTC
TRBD1,TRBJ1-1,-,TRBV2,15,CASSPATGPYFEAFF,TGTGCCAGCAGTCCCGCGACAGGGCCCTACTTCGAAGCTTTCTTT
-,TRBJ1-1,-,TRBV10-2,14,CASSDNRVGTEAFF,TGCGCCAGCAGTGATAACAGGGTCGGCACTGAAGCTTTCTTT
-,TRBJ2-3,-,TRBV27,14,CASSLFRGTDTQYF,TGTGCCAGCAGTTTATTTAGGGGAACAGATACGCAGTATTTT
TRBD1,TRBJ2-3,-,TRBV5-6,11,CASSDDREQYF,TGTGCCAGCAGCGACGACAGGGAGCAGTATTTT
TRBD1,TRBJ1-6,-,TRBV18,17,CASSPQGQTPLNSPLHF,TGTGCCAGCTCACCGCAGGGACAGACTCCTTTGAATTCACCCCTCCACTTT
TRBD1,TRBJ1-1,once,TRBV7-9,14,CASSWDRENAEAFF,TGTGCCAGCAGCTGGGACAGGGAGAACGCTGAAGCTTTCTTT
TRBD1,TRBJ1-1,-,TRBV7-9,18,CASSLATTGSWMNTEAFF,TGTGCCAGCAGCTTAGCCACGACAGGGAGCTGGATGAACACTGAAGCTTTCTTT
TRBD2,TRBJ2-3,-,TRBV7-3,16,CASSLLPGGGTDTQYF,TGTGCCAGCAGCTTACTTCCCGGGGGGGGGACAGATACGCAGTATTTT
-,TRBJ2-5,-,TRBV2,11,CAGRGRETQYF,TGTGCCGGACGAGGGAGAGAGACCCAGTACTTC
-,TRBJ1-6,-,TRBV7-2,16,CASSFHRQTVNSPLHF,TGTGCCAGCAGCTTTCATCGCCAGACAGTCAATTCACCCCTCCACTTT
TRBD2,TRBJ2-1,once,TRBV19,14,CASSKAGAYNEQFF,TGTGCCAGTAGTAAGGCGGGGGCCTACAATGAGCAGTTCTTC
TRBD2,TRBJ2-3,once,TRBV4-3,16,CASSQQPGLATDTQYF,TGCGCCAGCAGCCAACAACCGGGACTAGCGACAGATACGCAGTATTTT
-,TRBJ1-3,-,TRBV5-4,13,CASSLMSGNTIYF,TGTGCCAGCAGCTTGATGTCAGGGAACACCATATATTTT
-,TRBJ2-3,-,TRBV27,14,CASSLTGYTDTQYF,TGTGCCAGCAGTTTAACAGGGTACACAGATACGCAGTATTTT
TRBD1,TRBJ1-4,once,TRBV7-9,15,CASIDRVGTNEKLFF,TGTGCCAGCATCGACAGGGTGGGAACTAATGAAAAACTGTTTTTT
-,TRBJ1-2,-,TRBV2,13,CASMAGSRYGYTF,TGTGCCAGCATGGCCGGGAGCCGCTATGGCTACACCTTC
-,TRBJ1-1,-,TRBV7-8,16,CASSLGTGHLYTEAFF,TGTGCCAGCAGCTTAGGGACCGGACACCTCTACACTGAAGCTTTCTTT
TRBD1,TRBJ1-2,-,TRBV7-9,15,CASSETRTGIYGYTF,TGTGCCAGCAGCGAAACCCGGACAGGGATCTATGGCTACACCTTC
TRBD1,TRBJ1-2,-,TRBV5-1,15,CASSSAGTADEGYTF,TGCGCCAGCAGCTCGGCCGGGACAGCCGACGAGGGCTACACCTTC
TRBD1,TRBJ1-1,-,TRBV27,15,CASSPLGTVNTEAFF,TGTGCCAGCAGCCCCTTAGGGACAGTTAACACTGAAGCTTTCTTT
-,TRBJ2-5,-,TRBV5-1,15,CASSSRGLKQETQYF,TGCGCCAGCAGCTCCCGAGGACTGAAACAAGAGACCCAGTACTTC
-,TRBJ2-2,once,TRBV7-3,15,CASSLRGGAVGELFF,TGTGCCAGCAGCTTAAGAGGGGGGGCTGTCGGGGAGCTGTTTTTT
-,TRBJ2-2,few,TRBV4-2,16,CASSQGLEQTTGELFF,TGTGCCAGCAGCCAAGGACTAGAGCAGACCACCGGGGAGCTGTTTTTT
-,TRBJ1-5,few,TRBV19,13,CASSIPSNQPQHF,TGTGCCAGTAGTATTCCCAGTAATCAGCCCCAGCATTTT
-,TRBJ1-5,-,TRBV30,11,CAWGGDQPQHF,TGTGCCTGGGGGGGGGATCAGCCCCAGCATTTT
TRBD1,TRBJ1-1,-,TRBV30,16,CAWGDVPGQGRPEAFF,TGTGCCTGGGGCGACGTTCCGGGACAGGGCAGACCGGAAGCTTTCTTT